This is a list of T cell receptor beta chains from one sample in a study of cytomegalovirus exposure and HLA in healthy donors. Using immunoSEQ multiplex PCR, the repertoire was profiled, and TCRdb retains in-frame clones only, with some absent. The repertoire holds some 130,000 clones, with 60% to 80% as singletons. Sequenced material: PBMCs. These receptors were taken from a woman aged 60 to 75 in good health and CMV-seropositive. The CDR3 runs from the conserved cysteine through the conserved F or W. A D gene is named only where the DNA matches it firmly. Some rows mark clone size as missing; the rest say once, few, many or name a class of expanded clone.

J | D | V | size | CDR3 | DNA
TRBJ1-5 | NA | TRBV5-6 | NA | CASTLGNQPQHF | TGTGCCAGCACCCTAGGCAATCAGCCCCAGCATTTT
TRBJ1-6 | NA | TRBV5-1 | few | CASSLGGGKNSPLHF | TGCGCCAGCAGCTTGGGCGGAGGGAAAAATTCACCCCTCCACTTT
TRBJ2-5 | TRBD2 | TRBV6-6 | NA | CASSESGGRETQYF | TGTGCCAGCAGCGAAAGCGGGGGGCGGGAGACCCAGTACTTC
TRBJ2-7 | NA | TRBV6-5 | NA | CASYAGFSYEQYF | TGTGCCAGCTATGCAGGGTTCTCCTACGAGCAGTACTTC
TRBJ1-2 | TRBD1 | TRBV6-5 | few | CASSLRDRVDGYTF | TGTGCCAGCAGTCTCCGGGACAGGGTCGACGGCTACACCTTC
TRBJ1-5 | NA | TRBV19 | NA | CASSIQPVGGQPQHF | TGTGCCAGTAGTATACAACCCGTAGGCGGCCAGCCCCAGCATTTT
TRBJ2-1 | NA | TRBV5-1 | NA | CASSQGHGPHEQFF | TGCGCCAGCAGCCAGGGCCATGGCCCCCATGAGCAGTTCTTC
TRBJ2-1 | TRBD1 | TRBV6-5 | NA | CASKGQGAINEQFF | TGTGCCAGCAAAGGACAGGGCGCAATCAATGAGCAGTTCTTC
TRBJ1-2 | NA | TRBV7-9 | NA | CASSPGGTGSPNYGYTF | TGTGCCAGCAGCCCAGGAGGGACGGGCTCCCCTAACTATGGCTACACCTTC
TRBJ1-1 | TRBD1 | TRBV19 | NA | CASTGQGGSEAFF | TGTGCCAGTACTGGACAGGGTGGTTCTGAAGCTTTCTTT
TRBJ1-5 | NA | TRBV16 | few | CASSQYPPYSNQPQHF | TGTGCCAGCAGCCAATATCCCCCTTATAGCAATCAGCCCCAGCATTTT
TRBJ2-1 | TRBD2 | TRBV6-5 | NA | CASRGGDWNEQFF | TGTGCCAGCAGGGGGGGGGATTGGAATGAGCAGTTCTTC
TRBJ1-3 | NA | TRBV13 | few | CASSLGVRSGGNTIYF | TGTGCCAGCAGCTTAGGGGTGAGGTCAGGGGGAAACACCATATATTTT